This TCR beta chain is from a study of Ad26.COV2.S vaccination and SARS-CoV-2 variants. The treatment is: around 19 received Ad26.COV2.S at low or high dose, single or two shots; 5 received placebo; per-sample allocation not given. After the first vaccine or placebo injection, samples were drawn on day 63. The CDR3 sequence is 13 residues long. Trimming stripped 1 base from V and 10 bases from J, with 10 bases between. Germline CDR1 reads SGHTA; CDR2 reads FQGNSA. Here immunoSEQ multiplex PCR was the method, and the copy in TCRdb shows in-frame clones only, minus some. This sample carries approximately 340,000 clones, about 85% of them seen once, and the ten largest clones take 3% to 4%.

The source material was peripheral blood, sampled in a trial of Ad26.COV2.S vaccine versus placebo. The source is a person between 18 and 65 years old who received the Ad26.COV2.S COVID-19 vaccine or a placebo. The V and J genes are TRBV7-2 and TRBJ1-4, with a possible D match to TRBD1 (5 bases). This chain's CDR3 is CASSLGMGGKLFF. The CDR3 DNA sequence: TGTGCCAGCAGCTTAGGGATGGGGGGAAAACTGTTTTTT.